The T cell receptor (beta chain) described here comes from a study of cytomegalovirus exposure and HLA in healthy donors. Study-level results: The study found most TCR sequences rare, yet found some public TCRs in many donors. By HLA locus, TCR association rates varied in a later analysis, with DRB1 showing the most and HLA-C the fewest.

This clone was detected a few times. The target antigen is unknown. PCR was performed using 60 Vbeta and 13 Jbeta primers. Sequenced by immunoSEQ multiplex PCR; TCRdb stores in-frame clones only, minus some. The sample includes roughly 190,000 clones, 60% to 80% of them seen just once. This TCR was sampled from a female donor in good health and CMV-seronegative. The sequencing sample was made of PBMCs.

CDR3 sequence (DNA): TGTGCCAGCAGCTTAGGGGCTAGCCGCCTTATGAATGAGCAGTTCTTC. Translated: CASSLGASRLMNEQFF. This sequence joins TRBV7-2 and TRBJ2-1; TRBD2 might be the D (5 bases). Per the germline V gene, CDR1 is SGHTA and CDR2 is FQGNSA. The CDR3 loop spans 16 amino acids. Between the trimmed V and J ends, which lost 1 base and 7 bases, there was a span of 17 bases.